This TCR beta chain is from a study of response to subunit inactivated influenza vaccine. TCRdb recomputed calls from the RT-PCR reads with MiXCR, one row per CDR3 protein. The repertoire consists of about 800,000 distinct CDR3 sequences, with over 20% occurring once and the leading ten covering about 9.4%. Study conclusions and caveats: Authors suggested seasonal influenza vaccinations each recruit few new T cells.

To note about this clonotype: Its antigen is not identified.

This TCR came from a man aged 45 to 65 who received an inactivated influenza vaccine. Sequencing was performed on PBMCs from blood, taken less than 6 days after vaccination.

CDR3 residues: CASSTQGANNEQFF. The CDR3 coding sequence is TGCGCCAGCAGCACCCAGGGGGCGAACAATGAGCAGTTCTTC. V is TRBV5-1 and J is TRBJ2-1; 8 bases match TRBD1. This CDR3 is built from 14 residues. V lost 4 bases, J lost 5 bases, and 5 bases stayed unmatched. The germline V gene has CDR1 SGHRS and CDR2 YFSETQ.